The text below deals with one T cell receptor beta chain. Compared with germline, one end of the junction differs, possibly owing to a read error. This sample is drawn from a study of blood T cell repertoires in COVID-19. Study background: The study drew acute and convalescent COVID-19 samples from the United States, Italy and Spain.

Sequenced by immunoSEQ multiplex PCR; TCRdb stores in-frame clones only, minus some. The sample records approximately 240,000 clones, nearly 85% being singletons. The CDR3 runs to 17 residues. Germline V gene sequence: CDR1 SEHNR, CDR2 FQNEAQ (reference sequence). The sample comprised peripheral blood. The chain recombines TRBV7-9 with TRBJ2-1, with 9 bases aligning to TRBD1. The sequence derives from a human donor in a cohort sampled during active COVID-19. CDR3 sequence: CASSLAGWTGEDNEQFF. The CDR3 DNA reads TGTGCCAGCAGCCTAGCCGGGTGGACAGGGGAAGACAATGAGCAGTTCTTC.